This T cell receptor beta chain was identified in a study of T-cell memory formation after mild COVID-19. Looking at the study overall: Among the donors, TCR clusters were largely specific to each donor.

This clonotype was counted between two and nine times. The CDR3 consists of 13 residues. Germline-derived CDR1 and CDR2 are SEHNR and FQNEAQ (reference sequence). With 7 bases clipped from V and 4 bases from J, the junction kept 7 bases outside the gene matches. TCRdb re-analysed the 5' RACE reads in MiXCR, keeping a single row per CDR3 protein. The sample comprises 100,000 to 150,000 distinct CDR3 sequences, 16% of which are singletons, and about 15% rests with the top ten. The sample was PBMCs or a T cell subset sorted from them (not recorded which). This chain links TRBV7-9 with TRBJ2-7, with 7 bases fitting TRBD2. The receptor was derived from an adult woman who had mild COVID-19 (a few samples of this study predate the infection). Cell type and time point are not known. In nucleotides, the CDR3 is TGTGCCAGCACGAGCGGGAACCCGTACGAGCAGTACTTC. Its translation is CASTSGNPYEQYF. The complete variable domain, with remaining parts taken from reference TRBV7-9 and TRBJ2-7, reads DTGVSQNPRHKITKRGQNVTFRCDPISEHNRLYWYRQTLGQGPEFLTYFQNEAQLEKSRLLSDRFSAERPKGSFSTLEIQRTEQGDSAMYLCASTSGNPYEQYFGPGTRLTVT.